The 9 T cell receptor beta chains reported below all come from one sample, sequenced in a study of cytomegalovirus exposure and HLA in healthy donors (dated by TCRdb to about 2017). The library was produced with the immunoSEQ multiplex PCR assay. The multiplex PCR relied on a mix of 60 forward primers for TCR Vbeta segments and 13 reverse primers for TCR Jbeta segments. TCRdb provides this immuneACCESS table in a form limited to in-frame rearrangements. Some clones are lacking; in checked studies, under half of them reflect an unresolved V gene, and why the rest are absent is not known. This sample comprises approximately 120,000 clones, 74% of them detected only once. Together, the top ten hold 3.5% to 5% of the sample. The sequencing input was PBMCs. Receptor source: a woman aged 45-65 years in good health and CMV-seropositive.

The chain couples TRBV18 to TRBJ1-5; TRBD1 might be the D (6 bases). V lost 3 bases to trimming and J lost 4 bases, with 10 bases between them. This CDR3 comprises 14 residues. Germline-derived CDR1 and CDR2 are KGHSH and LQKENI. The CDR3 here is CASSPGQLNQPQHF. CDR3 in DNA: TGTGCCAGCTCACCTGGACAGCTGAATCAGCCCCAGCATTTT.

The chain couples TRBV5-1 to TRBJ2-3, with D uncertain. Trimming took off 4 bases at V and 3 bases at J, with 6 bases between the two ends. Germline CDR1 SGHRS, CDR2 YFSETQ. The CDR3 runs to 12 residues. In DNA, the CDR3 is TGCGCCAGCAGCCGTACAACAGATACGCAGTATTTT. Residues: CASSRTTDTQYF. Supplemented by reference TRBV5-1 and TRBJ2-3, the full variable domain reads KAGVTQTPRYLIKTRGQQVTLSCSPISGHRSVSWYQQTPGQGLQFLFEYFSETQRNKGNFPGRFSGRQFSNSRSEMNVSTLELGDSALYLCASSRTTDTQYFGPGTRLTVL.

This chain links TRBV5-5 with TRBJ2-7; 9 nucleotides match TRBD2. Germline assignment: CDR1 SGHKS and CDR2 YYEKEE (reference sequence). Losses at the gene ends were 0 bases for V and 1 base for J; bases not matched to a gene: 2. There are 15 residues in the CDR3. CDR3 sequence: CASSLVAGGSYEQYF. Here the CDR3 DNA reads TGTGCCAGCAGCTTGGTCGCGGGGGGGTCCTACGAGCAGTACTTC.

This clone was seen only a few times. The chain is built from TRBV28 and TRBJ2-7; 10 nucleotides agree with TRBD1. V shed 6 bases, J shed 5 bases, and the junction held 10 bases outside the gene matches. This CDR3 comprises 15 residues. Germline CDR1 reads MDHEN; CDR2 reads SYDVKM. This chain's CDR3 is CASRRTGQGYNEQYF. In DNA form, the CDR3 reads TGTGCCAGCAGACGAACGGGACAGGGGTACAACGAGCAGTACTTC.

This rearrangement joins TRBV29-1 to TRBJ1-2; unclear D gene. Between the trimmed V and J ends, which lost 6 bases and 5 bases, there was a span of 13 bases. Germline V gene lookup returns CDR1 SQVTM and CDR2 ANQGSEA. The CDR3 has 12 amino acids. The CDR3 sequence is CSVYTRKYGYTF. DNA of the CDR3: TGCAGCGTCTACACCAGGAAATATGGCTACACCTTC. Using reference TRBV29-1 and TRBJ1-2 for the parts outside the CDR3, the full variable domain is SAVISQKPSRDICQRGTSLTIQCQVDSQVTMMFWYRQQPGQSLTLIATANQGSEATYESGFVIDKFPISRPNLTFSTLTVSNMSPEDSSIYLCSVYTRKYGYTFGSGTRLTVV.

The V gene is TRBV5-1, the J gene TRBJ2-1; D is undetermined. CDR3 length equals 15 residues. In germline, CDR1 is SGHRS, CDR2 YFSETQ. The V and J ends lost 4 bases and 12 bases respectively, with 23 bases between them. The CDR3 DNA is TGCGCCAGCAGCCAAGTCACATTTATCTTCGATGGGCAGTTCTTC. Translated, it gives CASSQVTFIFDGQFF.

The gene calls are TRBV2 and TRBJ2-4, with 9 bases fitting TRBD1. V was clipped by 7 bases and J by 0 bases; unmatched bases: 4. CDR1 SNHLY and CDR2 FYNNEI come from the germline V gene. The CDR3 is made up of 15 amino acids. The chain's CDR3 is CASIEGQGAKNIQYF. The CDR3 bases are TGTGCCAGCATTGAGGGACAGGGAGCCAAAAACATTCAGTACTTC. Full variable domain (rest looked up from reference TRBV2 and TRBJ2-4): EPEVTQTPSHQVTQMGQEVILRCVPISNHLYFYWYRQILGQKVEFLVSFYNNEISEKSEIFDDQFSVERPDGSNFTLKIRSTKLEDSAMYFCASIEGQGAKNIQYFGAGTRLSVL.

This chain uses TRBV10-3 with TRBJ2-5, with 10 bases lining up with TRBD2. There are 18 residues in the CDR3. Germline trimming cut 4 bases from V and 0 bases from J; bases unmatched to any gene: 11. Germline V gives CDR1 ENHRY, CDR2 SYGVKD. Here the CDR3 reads CAISGGASGGVYQETQYF. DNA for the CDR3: TGTGCCATCAGTGGGGGGGCTAGCGGGGGAGTATACCAAGAGACCCAGTACTTC.

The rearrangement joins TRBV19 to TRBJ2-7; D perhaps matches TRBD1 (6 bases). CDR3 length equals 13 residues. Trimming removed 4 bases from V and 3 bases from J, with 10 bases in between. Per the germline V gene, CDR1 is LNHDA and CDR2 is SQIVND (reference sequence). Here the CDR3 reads CASSTGHLYEQYF. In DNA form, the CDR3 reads TGTGCCAGTAGTACGGGACACCTCTACGAGCAGTACTTC.